Each of the 19 T cell receptor beta chains below was sequenced from the same sample in a study of T cells expressing NK-cell markers. With the 5' RACE reads reprocessed, TCRdb shows one record per CDR3 protein and no DNA. The sample table sets out a few hundred thousand distinct CDR3 sequences. Sequenced sample: blood T cells: a sorted CD56 or NKG2C T cell subset, CD4+ or CD8+ T cells, or bulk PBMC T cells (not recorded which). These receptors came from a man between 18 and 29 years old in good health.

V gene TRBV12-5 combines with J gene TRBJ2-2; the D gene TCRdb calls, TRBD2, cannot be checked with no DNA. Germline values: CDR1 LGHNT, CDR2 FRNRAP. This CDR3 comprises 15 residues. The CDR3 here is CASGRGLDYTGELFF.

The chain is built from TRBV21-1 and TRBJ1-5; TCRdb reports TRBD1, a call that lacks DNA to check it against. TRBV21-1 is noted as a pseudogene. CDR3 length equals 16 residues. The CDR3 region is CASILGPTGNNQPQHF.

This chain connects TRBV5-1 to TRBJ2-3; absent DNA, TCRdb's TRBD2 call cannot be checked. There are 16 residues in the CDR3. In germline, CDR1 is SGHRS, CDR2 YFSETQ. CDR3 loop: CASSFGTSGQTDTQYF.

The CDR3 protein is CASSTRTSGTAGELFF. V and J are TRBV7-2 and TRBJ2-2; as DNA is missing, the TRBD2 call by TCRdb cannot be tested. The CDR3 has 16 residues. Germline V gene sequence: CDR1 SGHTA, CDR2 FQGNSA.

V usage is TRBV12-3 or TRBV12-4 and J usage is TRBJ2-1. This CDR3 has 11 amino acids. Here the CDR3 reads CASRDRLGQFF.

J is TRBJ2-5 and V is TRBV5-1; the D call of TRBD1 rests on TCRdb alone, since no DNA is present to check it. CDR3 length: 16 residues. Germline values: CDR1 SGHRS, CDR2 YFSETQ. The CDR3 sequence is CASSIGTGGWGETQYF.

The chain recombines TRBV12-3 or TRBV12-4 with TRBJ1-3; the D gene TCRdb calls, TRBD1, cannot be checked with no DNA. CDR3 length equals 13 residues. The CDR3 region is CASTRGPGNTIYF.

The V and J genes are TRBV20-1 and TRBJ2-7; TCRdb's D call, TRBD1, is unchecked because there is no DNA. From germline, CDR1 is DFQATT and CDR2 SNEGSKA (reference sequence). The CDR3 covers 13 residues. The CDR3 here is CSALQGSSYEQYF.

The rearrangement joins TRBV6-5 to TRBJ2-3; TCRdb selects TRBD2, and the lack of DNA leaves this call unchecked. The length of the CDR3 is 16 residues. Per the germline V gene, CDR1 is MNHEY and CDR2 is SVGAGI. Here the CDR3 reads CASSYSLLAGESTQYF.

The genes are TRBV6-2 or TRBV6-3 and TRBJ2-1; TCRdb outputs TRBD2, but without DNA this stays unchecked. Germline CDR1 reads MNHEY; CDR2 reads SVGEGT. CDR3 length equals 17 residues. CDR3 in amino acids: CASRLPGGLPSYNEQFF.

The CDR3 sequence is CASGAGGADYGYTF. The rearrangement uses TRBV12-3 or TRBV12-4 and TRBJ1-2; TCRdb lists TRBD1, though no DNA is available to test this call. The CDR3 runs 14 residues.

The chain uses TRBV7-3 and TRBJ2-3; as DNA is missing, the TRBD1 call by TCRdb cannot be tested. The CDR3 length is 12 residues. Germline V gene sequence: CDR1 SGHTA, CDR2 FQGTGA. Here the CDR3 reads CASSHGGDTQYF.

This chain joins TRBV28 and TRBJ2-1; no DNA is available, so the TRBD1 call from TCRdb remains unchecked. The CDR3 extends over 16 amino acids. From germline, CDR1 is MDHEN and CDR2 SYDVKM. The CDR3 is CASRPLGTSSYNEQFF.

CDR3: CASTESRGWDTEAFF. V usage is TRBV12-3 or TRBV12-4 and J usage is TRBJ1-1; TCRdb lists TRBD1, though no DNA is available to test this call. The CDR3 is 15 residues long.

The rearrangement links TRBV11-2 to TRBJ2-1; TCRdb gives TRBD2 as the D gene, but with no DNA this cannot be confirmed. There are 17 residues in the CDR3. The germline V gene has CDR1 SGHAT and CDR2 FQNNGV. The CDR3 sequence is CASSSQLGGGFYNEQFF.

The rearrangement joins TRBV5-5 to TRBJ2-7. The CDR3 has 13 amino acids. Germline V gene lookup returns CDR1 SGHKS and CDR2 YYEKEE (reference sequence). The chain's CDR3 is CASSSRYLLEQYF.

The chain links TRBV29-1 to TRBJ2-4; TCRdb indicates TRBD2, and absent DNA this call remains unverified. The germline gives CDR1 SQVTM, CDR2 ANQGSEA. This CDR3 region has 12 residues. CDR3: CSAQGLGGIQYF. Full variable domain (missing parts from reference TRBV29-1 and TRBJ2-4): SAVISQKPSRDICQRGTSLTIQCQVDSQVTMMFWYRQQPGQSLTLIATANQGSEATYESGFVIDKFPISRPNLTFSTLTVSNMSPEDSSIYLCSAQGLGGIQYFGAGTRLSVL.

V usage is TRBV12-3 or TRBV12-4 and J usage is TRBJ2-5; TCRdb indicates TRBD2, and absent DNA this call remains unverified. The CDR3 is made up of 14 amino acids. The CDR3 region is CASTQRSNQETQYF.

The chain has TRBV7-9 and TRBJ2-4; without DNA, the TCRdb call of TRBD1 cannot be checked. This CDR3 contains 15 residues. Germline values: CDR1 SEHNR, CDR2 FQNEAQ (reference sequence). The CDR3: CASSLLADRGFIQYF.